The rows below give T cell receptor beta chains drawn from one sample of a study of blood T cell repertoires in COVID-19. The method was immunoSEQ multiplex PCR; TCRdb's version includes in-frame clones alone and lacks a portion of them. This sample has roughly 230,000 clones, with about 91% found just once. The sample comprised peripheral blood. These receptors were taken from a woman in her thirties or forties who had recovered from COVID-19. Both conserved end residues are part of each CDR3. The order of the fields is J gene, CDR3 length, clone size, V gene, D gene, CDR3 DNA, CDR3 protein. D genes are given only for firm matches. Clone size is given for some rows only: seen once, a few or many times, or a class if the clone is expanded.

TRBJ1-1 | 16 | once | TRBV7-9 | . | TGTGCCAGCAGCCCATGGCAGGGGAATATTGGCACTGAAGCTTTCTTT | CASSPWQGNIGTEAFF
TRBJ2-3 | 15 | . | TRBV5-1 | TRBD1 | TGCGCCAGCAGCGGCGGGACAGGGGGTAGTGATACGCAGTATTTT | CASSGGTGGSDTQYF
TRBJ1-1 | 13 | . | TRBV3-1/TRBV3-2 | . | TGTGCCAGCAGCCAATTAATGAACACTGAAGCTTTCTTT | CASSQLMNTEAFF
TRBJ2-1 | 10 | . | TRBV29-1 | . | TGCAGCGTGGGGGGAGGTGAGCAGTTCTTC | CSVGGGEQFF
TRBJ2-2 | 15 | . | TRBV3-1/TRBV3-2 | . | TGTGCCAGCAGCCAAGGTAGCGGGAACACCGGGGAGCTGTTTTTT | CASSQGSGNTGELFF
TRBJ1-4 | 13 | . | TRBV4-2 | . | TGTGCCAGCAGCAGAGGGATTAATGAAAAACTGTTTTTT | CASSRGINEKLFF
TRBJ2-1 | 16 | . | TRBV10-3 | . | TGTGCCATCAGACGGGGAGGGGGAGCAATTAGGGATGAGCAGTTCTTC | CAIRRGGGAIRDEQFF
TRBJ2-5 | 11 | . | TRBV10-3 | . | TGTGCCATCAGTGACGGGGAGACCCAGTACTTC | CAISDGETQYF
TRBJ2-3 | 14 | . | TRBV2 | . | TGTGCCAGCAGTGAAGCGCAGGAAACGGATACGCAGTATTTT | CASSEAQETDTQYF
TRBJ1-2 | 17 | once | TRBV5-4 | TRBD1 | TGTGCCAGCAGCTTGTGGGCGGGGCAGGGGGCATCTGGTGGCTACACCTTC | CASSLWAGQGASGGYTF
TRBJ2-1 | 14 | . | TRBV13 | TRBD2 | TGTGCCAGCAGCCCTCAAGGGGAGGGCCGGACCGTTTTCTTC | CASSPQGEGRTVFF
TRBJ1-4 | 14 | . | TRBV5-6 | . | TGTGCCAGCAGCACCGGGACATTGAATGAAAAACTGTTTTTT | CASSTGTLNEKLFF
TRBJ1-2 | 14 | once | TRBV5-4 | TRBD1 | TGTGCCAGCAGCTGGGCGACAGGGATCTATGGCTACACCTTC | CASSWATGIYGYTF
TRBJ1-6 | 13 | . | TRBV6-4 | . | TGTGCCAGCAGTTTACAAGTAAATTCACCCCTCCACTTT | CASSLQVNSPLHF
TRBJ2-1 | 15 | . | TRBV7-2 | TRBD2 | TGTGCCAGCAGCCTTAGCGGGAGGGCCAACAATGAGCAGTTCTTC | CASSLSGRANNEQFF
TRBJ2-7 | 14 | . | TRBV29-1 | TRBD1 | TGCAGCGTCAGGTGGGACAGGGGGCCGGGAGAGCAGTACTTC | CSVRWDRGPGEQYF
TRBJ1-1 | 14 | . | TRBV3-1/TRBV3-2 | . | TGTGCCAGCAGCCAAGGTGTCAGGAACACTGAAGCTTTCTTT | CASSQGVRNTEAFF